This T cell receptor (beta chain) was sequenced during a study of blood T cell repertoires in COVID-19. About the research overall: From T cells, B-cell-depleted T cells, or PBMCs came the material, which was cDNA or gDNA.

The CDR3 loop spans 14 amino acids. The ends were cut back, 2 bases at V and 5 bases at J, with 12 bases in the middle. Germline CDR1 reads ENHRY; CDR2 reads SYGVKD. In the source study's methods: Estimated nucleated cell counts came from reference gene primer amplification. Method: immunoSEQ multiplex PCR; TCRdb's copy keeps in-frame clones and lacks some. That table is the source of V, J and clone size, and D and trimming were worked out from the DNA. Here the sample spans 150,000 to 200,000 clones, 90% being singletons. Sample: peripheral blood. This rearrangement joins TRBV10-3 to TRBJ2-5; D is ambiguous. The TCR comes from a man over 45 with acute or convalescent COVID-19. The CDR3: CAISERGSLETQYF. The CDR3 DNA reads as TGTGCCATCAGTGAGCGCGGTAGCTTGGAGACCCAGTACTTC.